A single sample gave rise to the 27 T cell receptor beta chains below, sequenced in a study of T cells after yellow fever vaccination. From the 5' RACE reads, TCRdb called clonotypes with MiXCR, one entry per CDR3 protein. This table holds under 600,000 distinct CDR3 sequences, about 13% found once. The material sequenced was PBMCs, taken on the day of the yellow fever booster vaccination. Receptors were obtained from a man aged 25 to 45 who received the YFV17D yellow fever vaccine.

The V call is TRBV5-5, the J call TRBJ2-1; 10 bases map to TRBD2. V shed 4 bases, J shed 13 bases, and the junction held 11 bases outside the gene matches. The CDR3 totals 14 residues. Germline V gives CDR1 SGHKS, CDR2 YYEKEE (reference sequence). The chain's CDR3 is CASSLGSGRAVQFF. As DNA, the CDR3 is TGTGCCAGCAGCCTGGGGAGCGGGAGGGCCGTCCAGTTCTTC.

This clonotype was seen more than once but under ten times. The chain carries TRBV20-1 and TRBJ2-7; the D gene is possibly TRBD2 (6 bases). Deletions cut 3 bases from V and 6 bases from J, with 24 bases between. The CDR3 runs to 16 residues. The germline gives CDR1 DFQATT, CDR2 SNEGSKA (reference sequence). CDR3 protein: CSASWLAGGKVGEQYF. The CDR3 coding sequence is TGCAGTGCTAGCTGGCTTGCAGGAGGGAAGGTCGGCGAGCAGTACTTC.

This chain uses TRBV3-1 with TRBJ1-1; D might be TRBD1 (5 bases). V shed 3 bases and J shed 6 bases, with 14 bases lying between them. Germline V gene lookup returns CDR1 LGHDT and CDR2 YNNKEL (reference sequence). CDR3 length: 14 amino acids. CDR3 sequence (DNA): TGTGCCAGCAGCCAGGGGCGCGGGTTCGCTGAAGCTTTCTTT. Encoded protein: CASSQGRGFAEAFF.

The chain combines TRBV5-1 with TRBJ2-7, with TRBD2 as a possible D gene (5 bases). V lost 0 bases to trimming and J lost 6 bases, with 10 bases between them. The CDR3 covers 13 residues. Germline loops: CDR1 SGHRS, CDR2 YFSETQ. As DNA, the CDR3 is TGCGCCAGCAGCTTGGGTCGGGGAGCCGAGCAGTACTTC. It codes for CASSLGRGAEQYF.

V usage is TRBV19 and J usage is TRBJ2-6; weak D call: TRBD1 (5 bases). The CDR3 runs to 17 residues. V lost 4 bases to trimming and J lost 1 base, with 14 bases between them. The V gene's germline CDR1 is LNHDA and CDR2 SQIVND (reference sequence). The CDR3 DNA sequence: TGTGCCAGTAGTACGCTGATCCGACAGTCTGGGGCCAACGTCCTGACTTTC. Its protein is CASSTLIRQSGANVLTF.

This chain links TRBV30 with TRBJ2-7; D remains unclear. The V and J ends lost 0 bases and 6 bases respectively, with 9 bases between them. Germline lookup yields CDR1 GTSNPN and CDR2 SVGIG (reference sequence). The CDR3 runs 12 residues. The CDR3 is CAWSVSASEQYF. CDR3 bases: TGTGCCTGGAGTGTAAGTGCCAGCGAGCAGTACTTC. Variable domain in full (rest from reference TRBV30 and TRBJ2-7): SQTIHQWPATLVQPVGSPLSLECTVEGTSNPNLYWYRQAAGRGLQLLFYSVGIGQISSEVPQNLSASRPQDRQFILSSKKLLLSDSGFYLCAWSVSASEQYFGPGTRLTVT.

V gene TRBV12-3 or TRBV12-4 combines with J gene TRBJ2-7; 8 bases agree with TRBD1. The V gene end was trimmed by 4 bases and the J gene end by 5 bases; junction bases not matched to a gene: 7. This CDR3 has 14 residues. CDR3 nucleotide sequence: TGTGCCAGCAGTTCGTCAGGGGGCTACAACGAGCAGTACTTC. The encoded protein is CASSSSGGYNEQYF.

This clonotype came up many times. The rearrangement uses TRBV3-1 and TRBJ2-2, with 10 bases lining up with TRBD2. This CDR3 spans 16 amino acids. Germline V CDR1 and CDR2: LGHDT, YNNKEL (reference sequence). Germline trimming cut 5 bases from V and 7 bases from J; bases unmatched to any gene: 10. CDR3 sequence: CASSETSGTRGGELFF. DNA of the CDR3: TGTGCCAGCAGCGAAACTAGCGGGACACGTGGCGGGGAGCTGTTTTTT.

The chain carries TRBV5-1 and TRBJ2-5, with a tentative D call TRBD1 (6 bases). Trimming removed 0 bases from V and 2 bases from J, with 11 bases in between. The CDR3 has 15 amino acids. Germline V gene lookup returns CDR1 SGHRS and CDR2 YFSETQ. CDR3 coding DNA: TGCGCCAGCAGCTTGGATCAGGGGCGTCAAGAGACCCAGTACTTC. Translating it yields CASSLDQGRQETQYF.

This clonotype appeared a few times. V and J are TRBV5-1 and TRBJ2-1; a possible D gene is TRBD1 (6 bases). Germline lookup yields CDR1 SGHRS and CDR2 YFSETQ. This CDR3 region has 14 residues. The germline V and J ends were trimmed by 4 bases and 4 bases, with 12 bases remaining between them. The CDR3 DNA follows: TGCGCCAGCAGCACCTCGGACAGTTACAATGAGCAGTTCTTC. Translation: CASSTSDSYNEQFF.

CDR3 protein: CASSSSGRSGNTIYF. The CDR3 DNA follows: TGTGCCAGCAGTTCCTCCGGGCGCTCTGGAAACACCATATATTTT. The chain employs TRBV6-5 and TRBJ1-3; D is uncertain. Germline loops: CDR1 MNHEY, CDR2 SVGAGI. This CDR3 has 15 residues. Trimming shortened V by 4 bases and J by 0 bases, and 10 bases separated the two germline ends.

This clonotype was seen just once. This chain uses TRBV5-6 with TRBJ2-2; 11 bases are shared with TRBD2. Germline loops: CDR1 SGHDT, CDR2 YYEEEE. The trim removed 5 bases at V and 6 bases at J, leaving 3 bases unmatched. The CDR3 sequence is 14 residues long. In DNA, the CDR3 is TGTGCCAGCAGAAGACTAGCGGGACCCGGGGAGCTGTTTTTT. This sequence encodes CASRRLAGPGELFF.

J is TRBJ2-3 and V is TRBV5-8, with D perhaps matching TRBD2 (5 bases). Trimming removed 6 bases from V and 2 bases from J, with 13 bases in between. This CDR3 is built from 14 residues. The germline V gene encodes CDR1 SGHTS and CDR2 YDEGEE. The CDR3 DNA reads as TGTGCCAGCAAGTTGAGCGGATACACAGATACGCAGTATTTT. It specifies CASKLSGYTDTQYF.

This clonotype has only a few counts. This chain connects TRBV20-1 to TRBJ2-1; TRBD2 is a possible D gene (7 bases). Trimming took 3 bases from V and 0 from J, leaving 27 bases between them. The germline gives CDR1 DFQATT, CDR2 SNEGSKA (reference sequence). The CDR3 sequence is 20 residues long. CDR3 nucleotide sequence: TGCAGTGCTAGGGGCTGGGGGGGGGTGATAACAGGGAGCTCCTACAATGAGCAGTTCTTC. This sequence encodes CSARGWGGVITGSSYNEQFF.

The V call is TRBV7-2, the J call TRBJ2-7; 10 positions agree with TRBD2. There are 16 residues in the CDR3. V was clipped by 5 bases and J by 4 bases; unmatched bases: 11. CDR1 SGHTA and CDR2 FQGNSA come from the germline V gene. The CDR3: CASSQGLAGVGYEQYF. For the CDR3, the DNA is TGTGCCAGCAGCCAAGGGCTAGCGGGAGTTGGTTACGAGCAGTACTTC.

The chain uses TRBV5-5 and TRBJ2-7, with 8 bases matching TRBD1. The CDR3 loop spans 14 amino acids. J lost 4 bases, V lost 4 bases, and 7 bases had no gene match. Germline V gene sequence: CDR1 SGHKS, CDR2 YYEKEE (reference sequence). CDR3 DNA: TGTGCCAGCAGCGCCCAGGGGGCGCTTTACGAGCAGTACTTC. It yields the protein CASSAQGALYEQYF.

V gene TRBV2 combines with J gene TRBJ2-7, with 10 bases aligning to TRBD1. V lost 9 bases to trimming and J lost 7 bases; unmatched junction nucleotides: 6. There are 12 residues in the CDR3. Looked up from germline, CDR1 is SNHLY and CDR2 is FYNNEI. CDR3 bases: TGTGCCAGACTGGGACAGGGGCGTGAGCAGTACTTC. It is translated as CARLGQGREQYF.

This clonotype was seen once. The chain combines TRBV9 with TRBJ2-5, with 10 bases fitting TRBD2. Germline CDR1 is SGDLS and CDR2 is YYNGEE. Trimming at V came to 4 bases and at J to 7 bases, leaving 16 bases not matched to a gene. The CDR3 is made up of 17 amino acids. The DNA of the CDR3 is TGTGCCAGCAGCCCCGGACTAGCGGTAACGGGTTTCGGGACCCAGTACTTC. It codes for CASSPGLAVTGFGTQYF.

This clonotype appeared many times. The chain uses TRBV28 and TRBJ2-1; D uncertain. V was shortened by 7 bases and J by 2 bases, with 6 bases between the two germline ends. The V gene's germline CDR1 is MDHEN and CDR2 SYDVKM. This CDR3 spans 12 amino acids. CDR3 coding DNA: TGTGCCAGCACCGGCACCTACAATGAGCAGTTCTTC. Amino acid sequence: CASTGTYNEQFF.

This clonotype appeared a few times. The chain combines TRBV15 with TRBJ2-5; no clear D gene. The CDR3 extends over 13 amino acids. Germline CDR1 and CDR2: LNHNV and YYDKDF (reference sequence). V was clipped by 3 bases and J by 3 bases, with 8 bases between them. The CDR3 reads CATSSNREETQYF. The CDR3 nucleotides are TGTGCCACCAGCAGTAACAGAGAAGAGACCCAGTACTTC. Together with reference TRBV15 and TRBJ2-5, the CDR3 gives the full variable domain: DAMVIQNPRYQVTQFGKPVTLSCSQTLNHNVMYWYQQKSSQAPKLLFHYYDKDFNNEADTPDNFQSRRPNTSFCFLDIRSPGLGDTAMYLCATSSNREETQYFGPGTRLLVL.

This chain connects TRBV12-3 or TRBV12-4 to TRBJ2-7; D is perhaps TRBD1 (5 bases). CDR3 size: 13 residues. The ends were cut back, 2 bases at V and 5 bases at J, with 10 bases in the middle. CDR3 residues: CASSLQGFNEQYF. DNA for the CDR3: TGTGCCAGCAGTTTACAGGGATTCAACGAGCAGTACTTC.

This chain connects TRBV4-3 to TRBJ2-3; D not resolved. V lost 0 bases and J lost 2, with 9 bases in between. The CDR3 is 15 residues long. From germline, CDR1 is LGHNA and CDR2 YSLEER. CDR3 in DNA: TGCGCCAGCAGCCAAGATTTACGTTACACAGATACGCAGTATTTT. Its translation: CASSQDLRYTDTQYF.

In its sample, this clonotype was seen a few times. The V call is TRBV20-1, the J call TRBJ2-1; 7 bases align to TRBD2. The germline V gene has CDR1 DFQATT and CDR2 SNEGSKA (reference sequence). The CDR3 contains 13 residues. With 6 bases clipped from V and 5 bases from J, the junction kept 7 bases outside the gene matches. The CDR3 spells CSAGRAEHNEQFF. As DNA, the CDR3 is TGCAGTGCAGGGAGGGCCGAACACAATGAGCAGTTCTTC.

The chain joins TRBV27 to TRBJ2-3; D assignment may be TRBD1 or TRBD2 (5 bases each). Trimming left V 3 bases short and J 9 bases short, with 10 bases between. The germline CDR1 and CDR2 sequences are MNHEY and SMNVEV (reference sequence). The CDR3 has 12 residues. The CDR3 DNA sequence: TGTGCCAGCAGTTTGAGGGGAGCGACGCAGTATTTT. This sequence encodes CASSLRGATQYF.

This clonotype occurred a few times. The V gene is TRBV5-1, the J gene TRBJ1-2; D is undetermined. Germline V gene sequence: CDR1 SGHRS, CDR2 YFSETQ. The CDR3 runs 14 residues. The V gene lost 0 bases and the J gene lost 4 bases, with 10 bases spanning the gap. The CDR3 protein is CASSLAWAGYGYTF. The DNA of the CDR3 is TGCGCCAGCAGCTTGGCGTGGGCCGGCTATGGCTACACCTTC.

The table lists this clonotype with a few counts. The chain has TRBV20-1 and TRBJ2-3; D gene ambiguous. V lost 7 bases to trimming and J lost 1 base, with 12 bases between them. Germline assignment: CDR1 DFQATT and CDR2 SNEGSKA (reference sequence). There are 13 residues in the CDR3. CDR3 coding DNA: TGCAGTGTAGAGTCGGGCGGCACAGATACGCAGTATTTT. Residues: CSVESGGTDTQYF.

This clonotype was seen only a few times. The chain employs TRBV9 and TRBJ2-2; D is unresolved. The CDR3 totals 14 residues. V lost 5 bases and J lost 3, with 11 bases in between. Germline values: CDR1 SGDLS, CDR2 YYNGEE. CDR3 region: CASRQVWDTGELFF. The DNA of the CDR3 is TGTGCCAGCAGGCAGGTCTGGGACACCGGGGAGCTGTTTTTT.